These 21 T cell receptor beta chains originate from one sample sequenced in a study of blood T cell repertoires in COVID-19. Sequencing used immunoSEQ multiplex PCR; TCRdb keeps in-frame clones, though not all of them. The repertoire consists of tens of thousands of clones, with 88% occurring once and the leading ten covering 15% to 20%. Sequencing was performed on peripheral blood. These receptors originate from a human donor in a cohort sampled during active COVID-19.

The chain has TRBV3-1 (or the pseudogene TRBV3-2) and TRBJ1-5; D unclear. The length of the CDR3 is 15 residues. V lost 0 bases to trimming and J lost 9 bases, with 15 bases between them. The germline V gene has CDR1 LGHDT and CDR2 YNNKEL (reference sequence). CDR3 residues: CASSQEGEGWGPQHF. CDR3 sequence (DNA): TGTGCCAGCAGCCAAGAGGGTGAGGGTTGGGGGCCCCAGCATTTT.

This chain joins TRBV28 and TRBJ1-3, with 8 nucleotides matching TRBD1. Germline-derived CDR1 and CDR2 are MDHEN and SYDVKM. The junction had 4 bases not matched to a gene; V was cut back by 4 bases and J by 5 bases. The CDR3 runs to 14 residues. The CDR3 protein is CASSSGGGRNTIYF. The CDR3 DNA reads TGTGCCAGCAGTTCAGGGGGCGGAAGAAACACCATATATTTT. The full variable domain, completed using reference TRBV28 and TRBJ1-3, is DVKVTQSSRYLVKRTGEKVFLECVQDMDHENMFWYRQDPGLGLRLIYFSYDVKMKEKGDIPEGYSVSREKKERFSLILESASTNQTSMYLCASSSGGGRNTIYFGEGSWLTVV.

V and J are TRBV9 and TRBJ2-7, with TRBD1 identical over 12 bases. The CDR3 extends over 16 amino acids. Germline V gives CDR1 SGDLS, CDR2 YYNGEE. Germline trimming cut 4 bases from V and 7 bases from J; bases unmatched to any gene: 12. CDR3 in amino acids: CASSWAPGQGAGEQYF. Here the CDR3 DNA reads TGTGCCAGCAGCTGGGCCCCGGGACAGGGGGCCGGGGAGCAGTACTTC.

The chain carries TRBV18 and TRBJ2-5; a possible D gene is TRBD2 (5 bases). V lost 2 bases and J lost 2, with 9 bases in between. This CDR3 has 14 amino acids. Germline-derived CDR1 and CDR2 are KGHSH and LQKENI. CDR3 protein: CASSPETTQETQYF. CDR3 sequence (DNA): TGTGCCAGCTCACCAGAGACTACTCAAGAGACCCAGTACTTC.

This chain links TRBV4-3 with TRBJ2-1; 8 bases are shared with TRBD2. The CDR3 is 15 amino acids. Per germline, CDR1 LGHNA and CDR2 YSLEER. V dropped 1 base and J dropped 5; count of bases not matched to a gene: 4. The CDR3 is CASSQVGGAHNEQFF. The CDR3 nucleotides read TGCGCCAGCAGCCAAGTCGGGGGGGCCCACAATGAGCAGTTCTTC.

J is TRBJ1-6 and V is TRBV16, with 7 nucleotides matching TRBD1. CDR3 size: 14 residues. Germline CDR1 reads KGHSY; CDR2 reads FQNENV. J gave up 10 bases and V 3 bases, and 6 bases lay outside the gene matches. In DNA form, the CDR3 reads TGTGCCAGCAGCCACAGACAGGGCAAGTCACCCCTCCACTTT. This encodes CASSHRQGKSPLHF. Looking up the rest from reference TRBV16 and TRBJ1-6 gives the full variable domain: GEEVAQTPKHLVRGEGQKAKLYCAPIKGHSYVFWYQQVLKNEFKFLISFQNENVFDETGMPKERFSAKCLPNSPCSLEIQATKLEDSAVYFCASSHRQGKSPLHFGNGTRLTVT.

The chain combines TRBV5-1 with TRBJ1-2; D uncertain. The CDR3 consists of 18 residues. Looked up from germline, CDR1 is SGHRS and CDR2 is YFSETQ. Between the trimmed V and J ends, which lost 2 bases and 1 base, there was a span of 21 bases. The DNA of the CDR3 is TGCGCCAGCAGCTTCAACAGCCCAAACAGCCCGGTTAACTATGGCTACACCTTC. Its translation is CASSFNSPNSPVNYGYTF. Complete variable domain (other parts from reference TRBV5-1 and TRBJ1-2): KAGVTQTPRYLIKTRGQQVTLSCSPISGHRSVSWYQQTPGQGLQFLFEYFSETQRNKGNFPGRFSGRQFSNSRSEMNVSTLELGDSALYLCASSFNSPNSPVNYGYTFGSGTRLTVV.

This clone appeared many times. The chain links TRBV19 to TRBJ1-5, with 7 bases aligning to TRBD1. Germline lookup yields CDR1 LNHDA and CDR2 SQIVND (reference sequence). The CDR3 covers 15 residues. With V trimmed by 5 bases and J by 0 bases, 4 bases remained unmatched. CDR3 sequence: CASSVNRGSNQPQHF. CDR3 in DNA: TGTGCCAGTAGTGTCAACAGGGGTAGCAATCAGCCCCAGCATTTT.

The rearrangement joins TRBV2 to TRBJ2-7, with 7 positions matching TRBD2. Germline V gene data show CDR1 as SNHLY and CDR2 as FYNNEI. Trimming at V came to 4 bases and at J to 6 bases, leaving 15 bases not matched to a gene. The CDR3 runs to 16 residues. The CDR3 sequence: CASSVQGGGSSGEQYF. Written as DNA, the CDR3 is TGTGCCAGCAGTGTCCAGGGAGGCGGGAGTAGTGGCGAGCAGTACTTC.

The rearrangement links TRBV27 to TRBJ1-4, with TRBD1 as a possible D gene (6 bases). The CDR3 is 15 amino acids. The V end lost 0 bases, the J end lost 7 bases, and 12 bases lay between the germline ends. Per germline, CDR1 MNHEY and CDR2 SMNVEV (reference sequence). CDR3 region: CASSLSTGQTEKLFF. The CDR3 DNA is TGTGCCAGCAGTTTATCGACAGGACAGACTGAAAAACTGTTTTTT.

The gene calls are TRBV5-1 and TRBJ1-6; D is perhaps TRBD1 (6 bases). Germline CDR1 is SGHRS and CDR2 is YFSETQ. Trimming pared 0 bases from V and 7 bases from J, leaving 8 bases between. The CDR3 is 14 amino acids. The DNA of the CDR3 is TGCGCCAGCAGCTTGGGGCAGGGGAATTCACCCCTCCACTTT. Its protein is CASSLGQGNSPLHF.

V gene TRBV4-3 combines with J gene TRBJ2-2, with D possibly matching TRBD2 (7 bases). This CDR3 spans 18 amino acids. Germline CDR1 LGHNA, CDR2 YSLEER. Trimming took off 0 bases at V and 2 bases at J, with 16 bases between the two ends. CDR3: CASSQDLVGGGNTGELFF. Written as DNA, the CDR3 is TGCGCCAGCAGCCAAGATCTAGTGGGCGGGGGCAACACCGGGGAGCTGTTTTTT.

The J gene is TRBJ2-2, the V gene TRBV5-4; 7 bases line up with TRBD2. This CDR3 comprises 16 residues. Looked up from germline, CDR1 is SGHNT and CDR2 is YYREEE (reference sequence). V dropped 4 bases and J dropped 3; count of bases not matched to a gene: 9. DNA of the CDR3: TGTGCCAGCAGCCCACAGCGGGAATGGGACACCGGGGAGCTGTTTTTT. Translating gives CASSPQREWDTGELFF.

V usage is TRBV7-7 and J usage is TRBJ2-1; TRBD2 matches 9 bases. The CDR3 runs to 15 residues. Unmatched junction bases numbered 8, after V lost 2 bases and J lost 9 bases. Per the germline V gene, CDR1 is SSHAT and CDR2 is FNYEAQ (reference sequence). CDR3 nucleotide sequence: TGTGCCAGCAGCTTAATGGCGGGAGGGCCAAGTGAGCAGTTCTTC. Residues: CASSLMAGGPSEQFF.

This clone was observed a single time. The chain links TRBV18 to TRBJ1-2; D remains ambiguous. Trimming left V 4 bases short and J 13 bases short, with 19 bases between. Per germline, CDR1 KGHSH and CDR2 LQKENI. This CDR3 region has 13 residues. In nucleotides, the CDR3 is TGTGCCAGCTCACAATACTCTTCGGTGGTCGCCACCTTC. This translates into CASSQYSSVVATF.

The chain links TRBV21-1 to TRBJ1-1; TRBD1, as called in the table, went unchecked against the DNA. TRBV21-1 is a pseudogene locus. This CDR3 has 14 residues. As DNA, the CDR3 is TGTGCCAGCAGTACGACAGCTCTGAACACTGAAGCTTTCTTT. This gives the protein CASSTTALNTEAFF.

The chain has TRBV5-1 and TRBJ1-1; TRBD1 aligns across 7 bases. The V gene's germline CDR1 is SGHRS and CDR2 YFSETQ. The CDR3 sequence is 15 residues long. J was trimmed by 1 base and V by 8 bases; bases with no gene match: 11. This chain's CDR3 is CASSETTGANTEAFF. The CDR3, as DNA: TGCGCCAGTAGCGAGACAACAGGGGCGAACACTGAAGCTTTCTTT.

The chain recombines TRBV6-5 with TRBJ1-1; 11 bases are shared with TRBD1. There are 14 residues in the CDR3. V was clipped by 4 bases and J by 11 bases; unmatched bases: 9. Per the germline V gene, CDR1 is MNHEY and CDR2 is SVGAGI. CDR3 in DNA: TGTGCCAGCAGTTCTACCCGGGACAGGGGGTTTGCTTTCTTT. Its protein is CASSSTRDRGFAFF.

V is TRBV5-1 and J is TRBJ2-1; maybe TRBD2 (5 bases). Between the trimmed V and J ends, which lost 2 bases and 0 bases, there was a span of 9 bases. Germline V lookup: CDR1 SGHRS, CDR2 YFSETQ. This CDR3 has 15 residues. CDR3 sequence: CASSFGTSSYNEQFF. In DNA, the CDR3 is TGCGCCAGCAGCTTCGGTACTAGCTCCTACAATGAGCAGTTCTTC.

This sequence joins TRBV5-6 and TRBJ2-1; D possibly corresponds to TRBD1 (6 bases). V lost 4 bases and J lost 2, with 10 bases in between. The germline V gene has CDR1 SGHDT and CDR2 YYEEEE. The CDR3 is 14 amino acids. This chain's CDR3 is CASSEGQPYNEQFF. CDR3 DNA sequence: TGTGCCAGCAGCGAAGGACAGCCCTACAATGAGCAGTTCTTC.

The chain uses TRBV7-2 and TRBJ1-1, with 7 bases fitting TRBD1. The CDR3 spans 14 residues. The V and J ends lost 3 bases and 1 base, in that order; junction bases with no gene match: 2. The germline gives CDR1 SGHTA, CDR2 FQGNSA. The CDR3 DNA is TGTGCCAGCAGCTTTGAGGGGGCGAACACTGAAGCTTTCTTT. It encodes CASSFEGANTEAFF. The full variable domain, its missing parts supplied by reference TRBV7-2 and TRBJ1-1, is GAGVSQSPSNKVTEKGKDVELRCDPISGHTALYWYRQSLGQGLEFLIYFQGNSAPDKSGLPSDRFSAERTGGSVSTLTIQRTQQEDSAVYLCASSFEGANTEAFFGQGTRLTVV.